This T cell receptor delta chain was identified in a study of gamma-delta chains in newborns, infants, children. Looking at the study overall: Microbial exposure reportedly drives polyclonal innate γδ T cell expansion after birth.

With respect to this clone: The protein that TCRdb holds for this DNA derives from a much larger clone and differs from the translated DNA at residue 8, which likely indicates a read error; the protein shown here is translated from the DNA.

TCRdb called clones from the reads again using CATT. Of some 3,000 delta-chain clones listed, roughly 1.3% were seen once; the top ten hold about a fifth. Deletions cut 0 bases from V and 0 bases from J, with 11 bases between. The V gene's germline CDR1 is GEAIGNYY and CDR2 EKD. The CDR3 is 18 amino acids. Sequenced: blood. The V and J genes are TRDV2 and TRDJ3; unclear D gene. The clonotype comes from a child who was a newborn, infant or young child, either healthy, febrile or measles-vaccinated (not recorded which). Here the CDR3 reads CACDTGLTSSWDTRQMFF. The CDR3 DNA is TGTGCCTGTGACACCGGGCTTACGAGCTCCTGGGACACCCGACAGATGTTTTTC.